One sample yielded the 6 T cell receptor beta chains listed below, sequenced in a study of T cells in Graves' hyperthyroidism and ophthalmopathy. The investigators amplified TCR beta CDR3 regions from RNA transcripts. The TCR CDR3 first-round RT-PCR relied on the HTBI primer set. Via MiXCR, TCRdb re-called the multiplex PCR reads, giving one row per CDR3 protein. This table has under 450,000 distinct CDR3 sequences, 15% to 18% appearing once. Sequenced sample: blood. The receptors were gathered from a woman aged 18 to 35 with Graves' hyperthyroidism.

A note on this clonotype: This may be a read error: a much more frequent sequence differs by one nucleotide. The V gene is TRBV7-3, the J gene TRBJ2-1; D possibly corresponds to TRBD2 (7 bases). Germline-derived CDR1 and CDR2 are SGHTA and FQGTGA. The CDR3 has 14 residues. The V gene lost 5 bases and the J gene lost 9 bases, with 17 bases spanning the gap. The CDR3 here is CASSPDLRGGEQFF. CDR3 DNA sequence: TGTGCCAGCAGCCCCGACTTGAGGGGGGGTGAGCAGTTCTTC.

Only a few counts were recorded for this clonotype. CDR3 DNA sequence: TGTGCCAGCAGTCTCCCATGGGGGGAGGAAGTGCTGTACTTC. It translates to CASSLPWGEEVLYF. This chain joins TRBV28 and TRBJ2-7, with D perhaps TRBD2 (6 bases). Trimming took off 5 bases at V and 12 bases at J, with 23 bases between the two ends. Looked up from germline, CDR1 is MDHEN and CDR2 is SYDVKM. This CDR3 is built from 14 residues.

This chain links TRBV24-1 with TRBJ2-2; TRBD1 might be the D (6 bases). This CDR3 region has 13 residues. With 4 bases removed from V and 6 bases from J, the gap between germline ends came to 8 bases. Germline V lookup: CDR1 KGHDR, CDR2 SFDVKD. The CDR3 here is CATSESGAGELFF. CDR3 coding DNA: TGTGCCACCAGTGAATCAGGGGCCGGGGAGCTGTTTTTT.

This clonotype showed up many times. This chain connects TRBV18 to TRBJ1-1; D may be TRBD1 (5 bases). Looked up from germline, CDR1 is KGHSH and CDR2 is LQKENI. There are 15 residues in the CDR3. V was pared by 2 bases and J by 0 bases, with 10 bases between. CDR3 region: CASSPIRGMNTEAFF. The CDR3 DNA sequence: TGTGCCAGCTCACCAATAAGGGGTATGAACACTGAAGCTTTCTTT.

This clonotype was observed many times. The chain combines TRBV6-2 or TRBV6-3 with TRBJ1-1; the D gene is possibly TRBD1 (5 bases). This CDR3 region has 15 residues. Per germline, CDR1 MNHEY and CDR2 SVGEGT. V lost 5 bases, J lost 1 base, and 14 bases lay in between. The CDR3 nucleotides read TGTGCCAGCAGTACCCTACAGGAGCGGAACACTGAAGCTTTCTTT. It encodes CASSTLQERNTEAFF.

Many counts were recorded for this clonotype. The V gene is TRBV12-3 or TRBV12-4, the J gene TRBJ1-1; TRBD1 matches 7 bases. Losses at the gene ends were 3 bases for V and 5 bases for J; bases not matched to a gene: 6. This CDR3 has 14 amino acids. The chain's CDR3 is CASSLKGASTEAFF. CDR3 bases: TGTGCCAGCAGTTTGAAGGGGGCAAGTACTGAAGCTTTCTTT.